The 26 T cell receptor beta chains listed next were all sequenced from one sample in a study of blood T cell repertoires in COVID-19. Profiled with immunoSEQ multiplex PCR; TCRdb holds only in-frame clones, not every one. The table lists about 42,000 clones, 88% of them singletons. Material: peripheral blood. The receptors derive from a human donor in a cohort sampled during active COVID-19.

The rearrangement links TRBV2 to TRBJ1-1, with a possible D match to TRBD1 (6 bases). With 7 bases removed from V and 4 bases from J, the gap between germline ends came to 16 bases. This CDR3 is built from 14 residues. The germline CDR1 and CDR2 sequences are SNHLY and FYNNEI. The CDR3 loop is CASTETGLGTEAFF. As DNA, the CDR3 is TGTGCCAGCACTGAGACAGGTCTCGGCACTGAAGCTTTCTTT.

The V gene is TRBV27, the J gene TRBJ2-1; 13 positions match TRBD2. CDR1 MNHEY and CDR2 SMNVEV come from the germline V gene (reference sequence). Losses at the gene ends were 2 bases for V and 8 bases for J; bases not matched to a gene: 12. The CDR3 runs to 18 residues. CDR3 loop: CASSLRTSGGTYNDEQFF. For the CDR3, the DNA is TGTGCCAGCAGTTTACGGACTAGCGGGGGTACTTACAATGATGAGCAGTTCTTC.

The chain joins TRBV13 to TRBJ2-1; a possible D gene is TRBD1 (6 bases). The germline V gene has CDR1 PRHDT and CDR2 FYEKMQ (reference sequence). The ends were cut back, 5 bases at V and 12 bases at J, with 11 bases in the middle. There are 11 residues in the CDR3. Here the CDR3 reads CASSATGWQFF. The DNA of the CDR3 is TGTGCCAGCAGCGCAACAGGGTGGCAGTTCTTC.

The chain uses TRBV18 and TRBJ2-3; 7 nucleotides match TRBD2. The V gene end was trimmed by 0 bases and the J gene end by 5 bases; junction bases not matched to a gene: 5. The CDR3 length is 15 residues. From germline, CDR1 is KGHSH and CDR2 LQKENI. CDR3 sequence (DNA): TGTGCCAGCTCACCACCGGCTAGCGGTAGAGATACGCAGTATTTT. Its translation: CASSPPASGRDTQYF.

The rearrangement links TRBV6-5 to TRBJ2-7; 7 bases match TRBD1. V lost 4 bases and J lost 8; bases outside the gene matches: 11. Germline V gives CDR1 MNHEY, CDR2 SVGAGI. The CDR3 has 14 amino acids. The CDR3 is CASSSGTVINKQYF. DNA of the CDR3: TGTGCCAGCAGTTCTGGGACAGTGATAAACAAGCAGTACTTC.

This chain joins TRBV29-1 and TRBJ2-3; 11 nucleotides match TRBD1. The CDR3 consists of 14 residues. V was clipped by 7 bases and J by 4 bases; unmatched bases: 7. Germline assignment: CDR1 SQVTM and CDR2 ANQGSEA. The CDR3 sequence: CSATGTGGSDTQYF. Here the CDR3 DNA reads TGCAGCGCGACCGGGACAGGGGGTTCAGATACGCAGTATTTT.

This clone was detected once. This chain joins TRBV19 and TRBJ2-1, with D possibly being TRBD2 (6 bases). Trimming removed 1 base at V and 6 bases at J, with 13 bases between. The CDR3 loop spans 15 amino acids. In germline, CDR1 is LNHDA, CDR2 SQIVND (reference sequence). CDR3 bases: TGTGCCAGTAGTATAGGGGGGACTGGGCTCAATGAGCAGTTCTTC. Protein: CASSIGGTGLNEQFF.

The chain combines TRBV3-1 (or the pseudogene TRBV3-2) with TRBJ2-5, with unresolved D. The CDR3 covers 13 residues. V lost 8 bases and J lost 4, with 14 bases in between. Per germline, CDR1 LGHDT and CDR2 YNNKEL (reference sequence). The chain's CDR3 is CASAARYGETQYF. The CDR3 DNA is TGTGCCAGCGCGGCACGTTACGGAGAGACCCAGTACTTC.

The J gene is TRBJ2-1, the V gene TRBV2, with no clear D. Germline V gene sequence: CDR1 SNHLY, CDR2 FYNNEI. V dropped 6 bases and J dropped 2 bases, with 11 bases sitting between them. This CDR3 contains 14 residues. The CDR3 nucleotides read TGTGCCAGCAGCGACACCGCCGCCTACAATGAGCAGTTCTTC. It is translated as CASSDTAAYNEQFF.

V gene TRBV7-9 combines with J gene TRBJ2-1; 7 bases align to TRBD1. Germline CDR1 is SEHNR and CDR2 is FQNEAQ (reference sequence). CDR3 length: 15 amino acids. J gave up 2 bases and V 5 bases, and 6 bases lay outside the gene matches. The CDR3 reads CASSTTGNTYNEQFF. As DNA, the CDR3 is TGTGCCAGCAGCACGACAGGGAATACCTACAATGAGCAGTTCTTC.

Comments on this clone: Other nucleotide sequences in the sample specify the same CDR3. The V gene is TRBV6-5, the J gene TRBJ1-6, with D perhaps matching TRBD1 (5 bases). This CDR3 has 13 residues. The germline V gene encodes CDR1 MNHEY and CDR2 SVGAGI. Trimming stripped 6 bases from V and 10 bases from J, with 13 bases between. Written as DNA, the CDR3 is TGTGCCAGCAGCCCGACAGACCGGTCACCCCTCCACTTT. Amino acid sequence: CASSPTDRSPLHF.

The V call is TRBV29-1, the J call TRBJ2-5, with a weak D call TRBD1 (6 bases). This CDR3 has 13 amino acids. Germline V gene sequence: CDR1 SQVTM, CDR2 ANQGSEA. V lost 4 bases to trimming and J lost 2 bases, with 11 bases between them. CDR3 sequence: CSVADRKQETQYF. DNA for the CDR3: TGCAGCGTTGCAGACAGGAAGCAAGAGACCCAGTACTTC. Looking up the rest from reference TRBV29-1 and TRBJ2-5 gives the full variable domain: SAVISQKPSRDICQRGTSLTIQCQVDSQVTMMFWYRQQPGQSLTLIATANQGSEATYESGFVIDKFPISRPNLTFSTLTVSNMSPEDSSIYLCSVADRKQETQYFGPGTRLLVL.

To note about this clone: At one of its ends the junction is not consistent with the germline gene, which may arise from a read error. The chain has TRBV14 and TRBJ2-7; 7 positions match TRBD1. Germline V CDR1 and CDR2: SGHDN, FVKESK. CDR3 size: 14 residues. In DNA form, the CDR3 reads TGTGCCAGCAGCCACCTCGGGACAGCCGGGGCCCAGGCGTTC. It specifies CASSHLGTAGAQAF.

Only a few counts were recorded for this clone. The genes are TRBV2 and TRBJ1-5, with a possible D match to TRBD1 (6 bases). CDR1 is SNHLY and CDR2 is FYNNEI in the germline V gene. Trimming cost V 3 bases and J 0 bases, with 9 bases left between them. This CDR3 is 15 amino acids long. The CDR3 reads CASSDRGYSNQPQHF. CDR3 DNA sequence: TGTGCCAGCAGTGACAGGGGCTATAGCAATCAGCCCCAGCATTTT.

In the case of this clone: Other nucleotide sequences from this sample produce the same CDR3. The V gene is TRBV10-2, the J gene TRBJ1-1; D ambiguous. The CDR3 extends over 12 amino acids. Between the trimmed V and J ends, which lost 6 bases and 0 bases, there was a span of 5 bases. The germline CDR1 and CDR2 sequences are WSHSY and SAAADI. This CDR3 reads CASRAMNTEAFF. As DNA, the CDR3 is TGCGCCAGCAGGGCCATGAACACTGAAGCTTTCTTT.

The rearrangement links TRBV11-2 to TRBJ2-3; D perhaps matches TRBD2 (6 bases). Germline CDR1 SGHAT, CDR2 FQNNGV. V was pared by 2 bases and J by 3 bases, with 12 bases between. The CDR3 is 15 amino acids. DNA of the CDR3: TGTGCCAGCAGCTTATCTGGGGGGTGGACAGATACGCAGTATTTT. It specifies CASSLSGGWTDTQYF.

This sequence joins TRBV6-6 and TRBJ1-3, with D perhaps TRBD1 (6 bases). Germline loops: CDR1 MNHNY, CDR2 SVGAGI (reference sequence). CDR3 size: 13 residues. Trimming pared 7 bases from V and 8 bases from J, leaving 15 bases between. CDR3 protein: CASTEHEGDTIYF. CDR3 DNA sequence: TGTGCCAGCACTGAACATGAGGGGGACACCATATATTTT.

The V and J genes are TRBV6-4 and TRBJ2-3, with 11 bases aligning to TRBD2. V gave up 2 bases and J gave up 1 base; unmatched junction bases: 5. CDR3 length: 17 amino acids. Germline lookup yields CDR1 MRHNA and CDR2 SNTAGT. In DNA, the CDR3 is TGTGCCAGCAGTGACCGCCCGACTAGCGGGGGCACAGATACGCAGTATTTT. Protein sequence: CASSDRPTSGGTDTQYF.

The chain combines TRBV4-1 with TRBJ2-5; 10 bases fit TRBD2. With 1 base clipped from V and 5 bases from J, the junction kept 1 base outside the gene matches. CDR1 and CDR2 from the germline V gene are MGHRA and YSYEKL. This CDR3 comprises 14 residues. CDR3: CASSQGSGGETQYF. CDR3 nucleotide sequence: TGCGCCAGCAGCCAAGGTAGCGGGGGGGAGACCCAGTACTTC.

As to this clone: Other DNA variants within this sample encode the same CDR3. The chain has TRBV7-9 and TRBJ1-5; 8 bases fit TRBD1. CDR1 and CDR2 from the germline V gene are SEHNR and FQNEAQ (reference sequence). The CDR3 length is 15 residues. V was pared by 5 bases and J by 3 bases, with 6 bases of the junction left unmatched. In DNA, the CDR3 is TGTGCCAGCAGCCCGGGGACAGGTAACAATCAGCCCCAGCATTTT. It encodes CASSPGTGNNQPQHF.

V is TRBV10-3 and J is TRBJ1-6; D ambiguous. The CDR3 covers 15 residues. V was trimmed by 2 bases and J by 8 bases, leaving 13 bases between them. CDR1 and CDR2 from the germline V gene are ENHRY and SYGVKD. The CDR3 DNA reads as TGTGCCATCAGTGAGAGGTCGGGTATCGATTCACCCCTCCACTTT. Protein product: CAISERSGIDSPLHF.

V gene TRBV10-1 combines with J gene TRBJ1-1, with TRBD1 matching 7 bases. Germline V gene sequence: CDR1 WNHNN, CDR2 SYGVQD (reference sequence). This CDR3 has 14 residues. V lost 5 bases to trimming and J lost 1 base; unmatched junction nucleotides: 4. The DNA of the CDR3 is TGCGCCAGCAGTCGAGGGGGCCCGAACACTGAAGCTTTCTTT. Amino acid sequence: CASSRGGPNTEAFF.

CDR3 sequence (DNA): TGTGCCACCAGCAGACGAGTTTCTGGGGCCAACGTCCTGACTTTC. Its protein product is CATSRRVSGANVLTF. The rearrangement uses TRBV15 and TRBJ2-6; D not certain. V lost 2 bases, J lost 1 base, and 6 bases lay in between. The germline CDR1 and CDR2 sequences are LNHNV and YYDKDF (reference sequence). The CDR3 totals 15 residues.

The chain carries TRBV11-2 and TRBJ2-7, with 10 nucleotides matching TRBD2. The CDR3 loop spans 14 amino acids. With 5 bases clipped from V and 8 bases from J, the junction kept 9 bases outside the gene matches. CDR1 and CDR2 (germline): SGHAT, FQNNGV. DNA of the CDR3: TGTGCCAGCAGCCCATTAGCGGGGGGAGGGAAGCAGTACTTC. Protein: CASSPLAGGGKQYF.

The CDR3 DNA reads TGTGCCACCAGCACCTCAGGTTCCTATAATTCACCCCTCCACTTT. This translates into CATSTSGSYNSPLHF. V is TRBV15 and J is TRBJ1-6; no reliable D call. The CDR3 is 15 residues long. Trimming left V 4 bases short and J 1 base short, with 8 bases between. Germline CDR1 is LNHNV and CDR2 is YYDKDF (reference sequence).

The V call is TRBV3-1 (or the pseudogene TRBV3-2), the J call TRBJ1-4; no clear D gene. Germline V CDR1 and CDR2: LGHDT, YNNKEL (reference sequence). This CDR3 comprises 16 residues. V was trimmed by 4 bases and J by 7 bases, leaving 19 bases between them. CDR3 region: CASSLSTEGLVEKLFF. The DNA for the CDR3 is TGTGCCAGCAGCCTGTCGACCGAAGGCCTAGTTGAAAAACTGTTTTTT.